This TCR beta chain was documented in a study of metastatic and nonmetastatic thyroid tumors. Study at large: Malignant and benign thyroid patients had repertoires compared in peripheral blood and tumor or nodule tissue. Study-wide points: Relative to benign nodules, malignant thyroid tumors were reportedly characterized by significantly elevated TCR beta diversity in blood and tumor.

Among the patients, none had received any treatment before thyroid surgery. In the source study's methods: Construction of a distant-metastasis classifier for papillary thyroid cancer relied on CDR3 differences across clinicopathological groups. From the PCR reads, TCRdb re-called clones with MiXCR. TCRdb assigned the V and J calls; the authors' analysis was not used. The sample has about 15,000 clones; roughly a quarter are singletons. The V gene lost 7 bases and the J gene lost 5 bases, with 20 bases spanning the gap. Per the germline V gene, CDR1 is MNHNS and CDR2 is SASEGT. The CDR3 spans 15 residues. By frequency in the sample, this clone is medium-sized (0.01 to 0.1%). Its cognate antigen is unknown.

The genes are TRBV6-1 and TRBJ1-2; maybe TRBD1 (5 bases). This TCR derives from a female donor with papillary thyroid cancer or a benign thyroid nodule (not recorded which). Some clones in this sample may be carry-over from other donors' samples. Material: tumor tissue. The CDR3 loop is CASTDSGTKGYGYTF. CDR3 DNA sequence: TGTGCCAGCACCGACTCCGGGACCAAGGGTTATGGCTACACCTTC.